This note documents a single T cell receptor beta chain sequence. The sample belongs to a study of T cells expressing NK-cell markers. The CDR3 has 17 amino acids. Researchers built TCR beta cDNA using 5'RACE template switching with UMIs. TCRdb reprocessed the 5' RACE reads and reports one entry per CDR3 protein, with no DNA. This sample contains about 440,000 distinct CDR3 sequences. This TCR was recovered from a woman aged 18 to 75 in good health. The V call is TRBV23-1, the J call TRBJ1-2. TRBV23-1 is an open reading frame, and its role is uncertain. The source material was blood T cells: a sorted CD56 or NKG2C T cell subset, CD4+ or CD8+ T cells, or bulk PBMC T cells (not recorded which). This chain's CDR3 is CASSLLRAAGSNYGYTF.